What follows are 32 T cell receptor beta chains derived from one specimen sequenced in a study of CD8+ T cells in alopecia areata. Stated treatment: oral pan-JAK inhibitor, 5-10 mg twice daily. cDNA reverse transcribed from extracted RNA served as the sequencing template. The method was immunoSEQ multiplex PCR; TCRdb's version includes in-frame clones alone and lacks a portion of them. The data contain about 190,000 clones, about 60% of them singletons. This sample comprised CD4+ T cells sorted from blood, obtained at week 4, from a patient treated with tofacitinib. The receptors were sampled from a human donor with alopecia areata.

The V gene is TRBV19, the J gene TRBJ1-5; D is perhaps TRBD1 (6 bases). Germline V gene data show CDR1 as LNHDA and CDR2 as SQIVND (reference sequence). The CDR3 is made up of 15 amino acids. V gave up 5 bases and J gave up 6 bases, with 17 bases separating them. The CDR3 loop reads CASSFPTGFGQPQHF. DNA for the CDR3: TGTGCCAGTAGTTTCCCTACAGGGTTCGGTCAGCCCCAGCATTTT.

This clone appeared a single time. This chain joins TRBV9 and TRBJ1-1; 12 bases map to TRBD1. The CDR3 length is 16 residues. V trimming: 3 bases; J trimming: 4 bases; junction bases outside the gene matches: 7. Germline V CDR1 and CDR2: SGDLS, YYNGEE. The CDR3 sequence: CASSEGTGGWGTEAFF. The CDR3 DNA sequence: TGTGCCAGCAGCGAGGGGACAGGGGGCTGGGGCACTGAAGCTTTCTTT.

V gene TRBV7-8 combines with J gene TRBJ2-5, with no clear D. The CDR3 totals 14 residues. V shed 5 bases and J shed 5 bases, with 15 bases lying between them. CDR1 and CDR2 from the germline V gene are SGHVS and FQNEAQ. The CDR3 here is CASSPSRSRETQYF. In DNA, the CDR3 is TGTGCCAGCAGCCCCTCGAGGAGTAGGGAGACCCAGTACTTC.

This clone was seen only once. The genes are TRBV30 and TRBJ1-2; D gene ambiguous. The V end was cut by 5 bases, the J end by 2 bases, with 15 bases between. Germline V lookup: CDR1 GTSNPN, CDR2 SVGIG (reference sequence). The CDR3 loop spans 14 amino acids. The CDR3 reads CAWEEGEFNYGYTF. CDR3 coding DNA: TGTGCCTGGGAGGAGGGAGAATTCAACTATGGCTACACCTTC.

V and J are TRBV29-1 and TRBJ2-6; 8 nucleotides match TRBD1. The junction had 12 bases not matched to a gene; V was cut back by 4 bases and J by 7 bases. From germline, CDR1 is SQVTM and CDR2 ANQGSEA. This CDR3 spans 16 amino acids. CDR3 nucleotides: TGCAGCGTTGTGGAGCAGGGGGCTTCCTTAGCCAACGTCCTGACTTTC. As protein: CSVVEQGASLANVLTF.

Written as DNA, the CDR3 is TGTGCCAGCAGTGATGATGCCAGGGGCACCGGGGAGCTGTTTTTT. Its protein is CASSDDARGTGELFF. This chain uses TRBV25-1 with TRBJ2-2; TRBD1 might be the D (6 bases). The germline CDR1 and CDR2 sequences are MGHDK and SYGVNS. This CDR3 has 15 residues. V gave up 3 bases and J gave up 4 bases, with 12 bases separating them.

The chain joins TRBV25-1 to TRBJ2-7; D is unclear. CDR1 and CDR2 (germline): MGHDK, SYGVNS. The CDR3 extends over 11 amino acids. V was shortened by 1 base and J by 7 bases, with 5 bases between the two germline ends. CDR3 residues: CASSESGEQYF. DNA of the CDR3: TGTGCCAGCAGTGAATCAGGAGAGCAGTACTTC.

This clone was observed a few times. The CDR3 reads CSLGTDYEQYF. As DNA, the CDR3 is TGCAGTCTGGGGACAGACTACGAGCAGTACTTC. The rearrangement uses TRBV20-1 and TRBJ2-7, with 7 bases lining up with TRBD1. Looked up from germline, CDR1 is DFQATT and CDR2 is SNEGSKA (reference sequence). The CDR3 spans 11 residues. The ends lost 8 bases at V and 3 bases at J; junction bases unmatched: 4.

The chain links TRBV30 to TRBJ2-7; D gene ambiguous. Trimming shortened V by 2 bases and J by 6 bases, and 11 bases separated the two germline ends. The CDR3 covers 12 residues. Germline V CDR1 and CDR2: GTSNPN, SVGIG (reference sequence). CDR3 in DNA: TGTGCCTGGAGTACCACCACGACCGAGCAGTACTTC. Translation gives CAWSTTTTEQYF.

V gene TRBV5-1 combines with J gene TRBJ1-2; D is unresolved. Germline CDR1 is SGHRS and CDR2 is YFSETQ. This CDR3 comprises 15 residues. V shed 0 bases and J shed 4 bases, with 13 bases lying between them. The CDR3 loop reads CASSLGADGGYGYTF. The DNA for the CDR3 is TGCGCCAGCAGCTTGGGGGCGGACGGTGGCTATGGCTACACCTTC.

The rearrangement joins TRBV30 to TRBJ2-7, with no clear D. Trimming pared 1 base from V and 5 bases from J, leaving 9 bases between. The CDR3 spans 12 residues. Germline-derived CDR1 and CDR2 are GTSNPN and SVGIG (reference sequence). CDR3 DNA: TGTGCCTGGAGTGGGAAAGGCCACGAGCAGTACTTC. It encodes CAWSGKGHEQYF.

The rearrangement joins TRBV15 to TRBJ1-2; tentatively, D is TRBD1 (6 bases). Trimming left V 4 bases short and J 6 bases short, with 12 bases between. The CDR3 length is 13 residues. Germline V gives CDR1 LNHNV, CDR2 YYDKDF (reference sequence). The CDR3 nucleotides read TGTGCCACCAGCACCACAGGGCGCAATGGCTACACCTTC. Protein product: CATSTTGRNGYTF.

The chain has TRBV30 and TRBJ2-7, with 8 bases aligning to TRBD1. The CDR3 has 13 residues. J lost 5 bases, V lost 7 bases, and 10 bases had no gene match. Looked up from germline, CDR1 is GTSNPN and CDR2 is SVGIG (reference sequence). The CDR3 region is CALRQGSSHEQYF. CDR3 sequence (DNA): TGTGCCTTAAGACAGGGGAGTTCGCACGAGCAGTACTTC.

The chain has TRBV28 and TRBJ1-2; D may be TRBD1 (5 bases). The CDR3 is made up of 14 amino acids. Per germline, CDR1 MDHEN and CDR2 SYDVKM. Between the trimmed V and J ends, which lost 3 bases and 5 bases, there was a span of 13 bases. CDR3 nucleotide sequence: TGTGCCAGCAGTTTCGGCAGGGTTGGGTATGGCTACACCTTC. Translated: CASSFGRVGYGYTF.

The CDR3 is CASSGQRGSTDTQYF. Here the CDR3 DNA reads TGTGCCAGCAGTGGACAGCGGGGGAGCACAGATACGCAGTATTTT. The genes are TRBV2 and TRBJ2-3, with 8 bases lining up with TRBD2. CDR3 size: 15 residues. The junction had 3 bases not matched to a gene; V was cut back by 4 bases and J by 0 bases. Germline CDR1 and CDR2: SNHLY and FYNNEI.

CDR3 region: CASSGGEWETQYF. DNA for the CDR3: TGTGCCAGCAGTGGAGGAGAGTGGGAGACCCAGTACTTC. The chain is built from TRBV2 and TRBJ2-5, with D hard to call. Germline V gene lookup returns CDR1 SNHLY and CDR2 FYNNEI. The V end lost 4 bases, the J end lost 5 bases, and 11 bases lay between the germline ends. The CDR3 totals 13 residues. The full variable domain, completed using reference TRBV2 and TRBJ2-5, is EPEVTQTPSHQVTQMGQEVILRCVPISNHLYFYWYRQILGQKVEFLVSFYNNEISEKSEIFDDQFSVERPDGSNFTLKIRSTKLEDSAMYFCASSGGEWETQYFGPGTRLLVL.

The V gene is TRBV15, the J gene TRBJ1-2; the match to TRBD1 covers 7 bases. The CDR3 sequence is 16 residues long. Trimming at V came to 1 base and at J to 1 base, leaving 6 bases not matched to a gene. The germline CDR1 and CDR2 sequences are LNHNV and YYDKDF (reference sequence). The CDR3 region is CATSRAGTEVNYGYTF. CDR3 coding DNA: TGTGCCACCAGCAGAGCCGGGACAGAGGTTAACTATGGCTACACCTTC.

This clone was seen a single time. The gene calls are TRBV7-3 and TRBJ2-1; D unclear. The germline V gene encodes CDR1 SGHTA and CDR2 FQGTGA. This CDR3 region has 14 residues. V was cut by 1 base and J by 5 bases, with 9 bases left in between. DNA for the CDR3: TGTGCCAGCAGCTTAAGTCGGCAGGACAATGAGCAGTTCTTC. This gives the protein CASSLSRQDNEQFF.

Remarks on this clone: The sample has other DNA sequences that encode this CDR3 too. The V call is TRBV5-1, the J call TRBJ2-7; 8 nucleotides align to TRBD1. The CDR3 runs to 14 residues. The junction had 5 bases not matched to a gene; V was cut back by 2 bases and J by 4 bases. Germline V gives CDR1 SGHRS, CDR2 YFSETQ. In DNA, the CDR3 is TGCGCCAGCAGCTTCCTGGACAGGGCGTACGAGCAGTACTTC. Its translation is CASSFLDRAYEQYF.

The chain is built from TRBV18 and TRBJ2-1, with 8 bases lining up with TRBD1. Unmatched junction bases numbered 3, after V lost 3 bases and J lost 2 bases. Germline V gene lookup returns CDR1 KGHSH and CDR2 LQKENI. The CDR3 extends over 15 amino acids. CDR3 in DNA: TGTGCCAGCTCACCTGGACAGGGCACCTACAATGAGCAGTTCTTC. It encodes CASSPGQGTYNEQFF. Variable domain in full (rest from reference TRBV18 and TRBJ2-1): NAGVMQNPRHLVRRRGQEARLRCSPMKGHSHVYWYRQLPEEGLKFMVYLQKENIIDESGMPKERFSAEFPKEGPSILRIQQVVRGDSAAYFCASSPGQGTYNEQFFGPGTRLTVL.

The chain combines TRBV29-1 with TRBJ2-1; D not certain. This CDR3 contains 12 residues. Trimming stripped 5 bases from V and 2 bases from J, with 7 bases between. Germline values: CDR1 SQVTM, CDR2 ANQGSEA. The CDR3 DNA reads TGCAGCGTTAGCGTGACCTACAATGAGCAGTTCTTC. As protein: CSVSVTYNEQFF.

This clone was seen only a few times. The chain recombines TRBV7-9 with TRBJ2-5, with 9 bases fitting TRBD2. The germline V gene has CDR1 SEHNR and CDR2 FQNEAQ (reference sequence). Trimming removed 5 bases from V and 1 base from J; junction bases left unmatched: 5. The length of the CDR3 is 15 residues. The CDR3 DNA sequence: TGTGCCAGCAGCCCGAGAGCGGGAGGCCAAGAGACCCAGTACTTC. Translating it yields CASSPRAGGQETQYF.

In this sample, this clone turned up a few times. CDR3 bases: TGTGCCAGCAGCCAGCCCCTAGCGGGAAGGGCCAAAAACATTCAGTACTTC. Protein product: CASSQPLAGRAKNIQYF. The chain uses TRBV4-2 and TRBJ2-4, with 9 bases that match TRBD2. J lost 1 base, V lost 3 bases, and 7 bases had no gene match. This CDR3 spans 17 amino acids. The germline CDR1 and CDR2 sequences are LGHNA and YNFKEQ.

This chain connects TRBV14 to TRBJ1-1; D is undetermined. Germline lookup yields CDR1 SGHDN and CDR2 FVKESK. Trimming left V 2 bases short and J 6 bases short, with 7 bases between. The CDR3 has 12 amino acids. The CDR3 loop is CASSQQWSEAFF. DNA of the CDR3: TGTGCCAGCAGCCAACAGTGGTCTGAAGCTTTCTTT. The variable domain in full, completed from reference TRBV14 and TRBJ1-1, reads EAGVTQFPSHSVIEKGQTVTLRCDPISGHDNLYWYRRVMGKEIKFLLHFVKESKQDESGMPNNRFLAERTGGTYSTLKVQPAELEDSGVYFCASSQQWSEAFFGQGTRLTVV.

This rearrangement joins TRBV29-1 to TRBJ2-5, with 7 bases aligning to TRBD1. The CDR3 is 14 amino acids. Germline loops: CDR1 SQVTM, CDR2 ANQGSEA. Germline trimming cut 4 bases from V and 2 bases from J; bases unmatched to any gene: 7. The CDR3 sequence: CSVVGQGVQETQYF. CDR3 DNA: TGCAGCGTTGTTGGCCAGGGGGTACAAGAGACCCAGTACTTC.

This chain uses TRBV7-3 with TRBJ2-3; no definite D call. The V and J ends lost 4 bases and 2 bases respectively, with 7 bases between them. This CDR3 region has 13 residues. The germline V gene has CDR1 SGHTA and CDR2 FQGTGA. CDR3 protein: CASSYQNTDTQYF. Written as DNA, the CDR3 is TGTGCCAGCAGCTACCAAAACACAGATACGCAGTATTTT.

The gene calls are TRBV2 and TRBJ1-5, with 7 bases that match TRBD1. In germline, CDR1 is SNHLY, CDR2 FYNNEI. V trimming: 6 bases; J trimming: 3 bases; junction bases outside the gene matches: 2. This CDR3 region has 13 residues. The chain's CDR3 is CASRDRHNQPQHF. Written as DNA, the CDR3 is TGTGCCAGCAGGGACAGGCACAATCAGCCCCAGCATTTT.

V is TRBV9 and J is TRBJ2-1; 10 bases agree with TRBD1. V lost 2 bases to trimming and J lost 3 bases; unmatched junction nucleotides: 5. The germline V gene has CDR1 SGDLS and CDR2 YYNGEE. The CDR3 runs to 16 residues. CDR3 protein: CASSVAGTGVYNEQFF. The CDR3 region has the DNA TGTGCCAGCAGCGTCGCCGGGACAGGGGTCTACAATGAGCAGTTCTTC.

This clone was seen a few times. The J gene is TRBJ1-1, the V gene TRBV10-3; no clear D gene. CDR3 length equals 12 residues. V lost 4 bases and J 6 bases, leaving 9 bases between the germline ends. Per the germline V gene, CDR1 is ENHRY and CDR2 is SYGVKD. The CDR3 region has the DNA TGTGCCATCAGTGGGGCAGGCGCTGAAGCTTTCTTT. Amino acid sequence: CAISGAGAEAFF.

The chain employs TRBV28 and TRBJ2-3; D tentatively fits TRBD1 or TRBD2 (7 bases each). V was pared by 1 base and J by 7 bases, with 24 bases between. Germline lookup yields CDR1 MDHEN and CDR2 SYDVKM. The CDR3 consists of 18 residues. The CDR3 here is CASSLYIRGDRSRYTQYF. CDR3 coding DNA: TGTGCCAGCAGTTTATACATTCGGGGGGACAGATCACGATATACGCAGTATTTT.

The chain couples TRBV9 to TRBJ2-2, with 10 bases identical to TRBD1. The junction had 10 bases not matched to a gene; V was cut back by 0 bases and J by 5 bases. The CDR3 extends over 18 amino acids. Germline V gene sequence: CDR1 SGDLS, CDR2 YYNGEE. This CDR3 is CASSVVSGGQGGTGELFF. The CDR3 DNA reads as TGTGCCAGCAGCGTAGTGAGTGGAGGACAGGGGGGTACCGGGGAGCTGTTTTTT.

The genes are TRBV7-2 and TRBJ2-5, with 9 bases that match TRBD2. The ends lost 1 base at V and 1 base at J; junction bases unmatched: 7. Per the germline V gene, CDR1 is SGHTA and CDR2 is FQGNSA. The CDR3 is made up of 17 amino acids. The CDR3 DNA sequence: TGTGCCAGCAGCTTAGTTTCGGCGGGAGGGATCCAAGAGACCCAGTACTTC. Protein product: CASSLVSAGGIQETQYF.